This is a list of T cell receptor beta chains from one sample in a study of blood T cell repertoires in COVID-19. The protocol was immunoSEQ multiplex PCR, while the TCRdb copy is restricted to in-frame clones and leaves out a portion. The sample lists over 200,000 clones; approximately 82% were seen once. Sequencing was done on a sample of peripheral blood. These receptors came from a woman in her 40s with acute or convalescent COVID-19. The CDR3 runs from the conserved cysteine through the conserved F or W. D genes are given only for firm matches. Not every row has a clone size; where given, it reads once, few, many or a size class.

clone size,V gene,D gene,J gene,CDR3 protein,CDR3 DNA
.,TRBV29-1,TRBD2,TRBJ2-3,CSVEGTSGRDTQYF,TGCAGCGTCGAAGGGACTAGCGGAAGAGATACGCAGTATTTT
.,TRBV24-1,.,TRBJ1-2,CATSESGTSNYGYTF,TGTGCCACCAGTGAATCCGGGACATCTAACTATGGCTACACCTTC
.,TRBV5-6,TRBD1,TRBJ1-4,CASSLKGQRSVEKLFF,TGTGCCAGCAGCCTAAAGGGACAGAGGAGTGTTGAAAAACTGTTTTTT
.,TRBV24-1,.,TRBJ2-5,CATSAPGVETQYF,TGTGCCACCAGTGCCCCGGGAGTAGAGACCCAGTACTTC
.,TRBV10-3,.,TRBJ1-3,CAIRLQGGGSGNTIYF,TGTGCCATCAGATTACAGGGTGGAGGATCTGGAAACACCATATATTTT
.,TRBV11-3,.,TRBJ2-2,CASSLGQPGELFF,TGTGCCAGCAGCTTGGGGCAGCCCGGGGAGCTGTTTTTT
.,TRBV12-3/TRBV12-4,.,TRBJ1-1,CASSRGQTEAFF,TGTGCCAGCAGCCGAGGACAGACAGAAGCTTTCTTT
.,TRBV25-1,.,TRBJ1-2,CASSQGQGYGYTF,TGTGCCAGCAGTCAGGGGCAAGGCTATGGCTACACCTTC
once,TRBV15,TRBD1,TRBJ1-2,CATSRDSQGRGYTF,TGTGCCACCAGCAGAGATTCACAGGGGCGTGGCTACACCTTC
once,TRBV19,TRBD2,TRBJ2-3,CASRLAGGWGKTDTQYF,TGTGCCAGTAGACTAGCGGGAGGCTGGGGAAAGACAGATACGCAGTATTTT
.,TRBV4-3,.,TRBJ1-1,CASSQANREGVLRTEAFF,TGCGCCAGCAGCCAAGCTAACAGGGAAGGGGTGCTCCGGACTGAAGCTTTCTTT
.,TRBV19,.,TRBJ1-2,CASSPDKFYGYTF,TGTGCCAGTAGTCCTGACAAGTTCTATGGCTACACCTTC
.,TRBV7-9,TRBD2,TRBJ2-5,CASSLLLAGEETQYF,TGTGCCAGCAGCTTGCTCCTAGCGGGAGAAGAGACCCAGTACTTC
.,TRBV29-1,.,TRBJ1-2,CSVEESRGGTGYTF,TGCAGCGTTGAGGAAAGTAGGGGGGGGACGGGCTACACCTTC
.,TRBV27,TRBD2,TRBJ2-3,CASSSRRGGTDTQYF,TGTGCCAGCAGTTCGCGGCGGGGGGGCACAGATACGCAGTATTTT
.,TRBV10-3,.,TRBJ1-2,CAISASGETYGYTF,TGTGCCATCAGTGCCTCCGGGGAGACCTATGGCTACACCTTC
.,TRBV7-9,.,TRBJ2-5,CASSLLSEETQYF,TGTGCCAGCAGCTTACTCTCAGAAGAGACCCAGTACTTC
.,TRBV19,.,TRBJ2-7,CASSAQLVAPDEQYF,TGTGCCAGTAGTGCCCAACTAGTAGCTCCGGACGAGCAGTACTTC
.,TRBV19,TRBD2,TRBJ2-1,CASSISGGNEQFF,TGTGCCAGTAGTATTTCGGGGGGCAATGAGCAGTTCTTC
.,TRBV27,.,TRBJ2-1,CASSWGTSYNEQFF,TGTGCCAGCAGTTGGGGGACTTCCTACAATGAGCAGTTCTTC
.,TRBV24-1,.,TRBJ2-2,CATSERSTGELFF,TGTGCCACCAGTGAACGGTCCACCGGGGAGCTGTTTTTT
.,TRBV7-6,.,TRBJ2-1,CASTHSARALYNEQFF,TGTGCCAGCACTCATTCAGCTAGAGCACTGTACAATGAGCAGTTCTTC
.,TRBV4-1,TRBD1,TRBJ1-2,CASSHPGQGNYGYTF,TGCGCCAGCAGCCATCCGGGACAGGGGAACTATGGCTACACCTTC
.,TRBV3-1/TRBV3-2,TRBD1,TRBJ1-1,CASSQDDGAGGNTEAFF,TGTGCCAGCAGCCAAGATGACGGGGCAGGGGGGAACACTGAAGCTTTCTTT
.,TRBV6-6,.,TRBJ2-1,CASSYRDEQFF,TGTGCCAGCAGTTACCGGGATGAGCAGTTCTTC